Following are 17 T cell receptor beta chains from one sample sequenced in a study of T cell repertoires in cytomegalovirus infection. In TCRdb, the reads were re-called with MiXCR into one record per CDR3 protein. Of approximately 110,000 distinct CDR3 sequences detected, 30% to 35% appear once; the ten largest clones hold around two fifths. No cognate antigen is known for these TCRs. The material sequenced was CD8+ T cells from cultured PBMCs, taken from culture after CMV antigen stimulation. The receptor set was obtained from a human donor in good health (CMV status not recorded). Some clones in this sample may be carry-over from other donors' samples.

This clonotype has at least ten counts. The chain combines TRBV11-2 with TRBJ2-3; 9 bases line up with TRBD2. V dropped 2 bases and J dropped 7; count of bases not matched to a gene: 10. This CDR3 has 16 amino acids. Germline CDR1 and CDR2: SGHAT and FQNNGV. CDR3 amino acids: CASSLTLLAGRNTQYF. The CDR3, as DNA: TGTGCCAGCAGCTTAACGTTGCTAGCGGGGCGTAATACGCAGTATTTT.

The CDR3 loop reads CASSHRLQGNEKLFF. CDR3 DNA sequence: TGTGCCAGCAGTCATCGATTACAGGGGAACGAAAAACTGTTTTTT. The gene calls are TRBV6-6 and TRBJ1-4, with 7 bases identical to TRBD1. Trimming at V came to 5 bases and at J to 8 bases, leaving 11 bases not matched to a gene. CDR3 length: 15 residues. Germline V CDR1 and CDR2: MNHNY, SVGAGI (reference sequence).

The gene calls are TRBV3-1 and TRBJ1-2; D unclear. V dropped 9 bases and J dropped 5 bases, with 22 bases sitting between them. CDR3 length: 15 residues. CDR1 and CDR2 from the germline V gene are LGHDT and YNNKEL (reference sequence). CDR3 DNA sequence: TGTGCCAGTGCCTTAGCCAGGAGACACCTTTATGGCTACACCTTC. Its protein is CASALARRHLYGYTF.

The table lists this clonotype with a few counts. V gene TRBV6-6 combines with J gene TRBJ2-5, with 7 bases that match TRBD1. The CDR3 contains 17 residues. Per the germline V gene, CDR1 is MNHNY and CDR2 is SVGAGI (reference sequence). The V and J ends lost 1 base and 5 bases, in that order; junction bases with no gene match: 13. Here the CDR3 reads CASSYFDRVIVLETQYF. DNA of the CDR3: TGTGCCAGCAGTTACTTTGACAGGGTGATTGTTTTGGAGACCCAGTACTTC.

This clonotype occurred a few times. The chain is built from TRBV7-6 and TRBJ2-3; perhaps TRBD1 as D (6 bases). The CDR3 is made up of 17 amino acids. The V end lost 1 base, the J end lost 2 bases, and 16 bases lay between the germline ends. Germline loops: CDR1 SGHVS, CDR2 FNYEAQ. As DNA, the CDR3 is TGTGCCAGCAGCTTAGGGGGGCACCACCTATACACAGATACGCAGTATTTT. Its protein product is CASSLGGHHLYTDTQYF.

The chain is built from TRBV20-1 and TRBJ2-1; 8 nucleotides agree with TRBD2. Unmatched junction bases numbered 10, after V lost 6 bases and J lost 3 bases. The CDR3 covers 15 residues. CDR1 DFQATT and CDR2 SNEGSKA come from the germline V gene (reference sequence). CDR3 amino acids: CSAPGLADYYNEQFF. The CDR3 region has the DNA TGCAGTGCCCCTGGACTAGCAGACTACTACAATGAGCAGTTCTTC.

The chain is built from TRBV2 and TRBJ1-4, with 12 nucleotides matching TRBD1. V shed 5 bases and J 10 bases; nucleotides not matched to a gene: 14. The CDR3 extends over 17 amino acids. Germline values: CDR1 SNHLY, CDR2 FYNNEI. The DNA of the CDR3 is TGTGCCAGCAGTCAGAATCCAACGGGACAGGGGGCACCAAAACTGTTTTTT. It translates to CASSQNPTGQGAPKLFF. Full variable domain (remainder filled in from reference TRBV2 and TRBJ1-4): EPEVTQTPSHQVTQMGQEVILRCVPISNHLYFYWYRQILGQKVEFLVSFYNNEISEKSEIFDDQFSVERPDGSNFTLKIRSTKLEDSAMYFCASSQNPTGQGAPKLFFGSGTQLSVL.

V is TRBV7-9 and J is TRBJ1-5; possibly TRBD1 for D (5 bases). V lost 0 bases and J lost 4, with 13 bases in between. The CDR3 totals 16 residues. CDR1 and CDR2 (germline): SEHNR, FQNEAQ (reference sequence). This CDR3 is CASSLAIGGMNQPQHF. The DNA for the CDR3 is TGTGCCAGCAGCTTAGCGATCGGGGGTATGAATCAGCCCCAGCATTTT.

This clonotype occurred a few times. V is TRBV9 and J is TRBJ1-2; D is undetermined. The germline V gene has CDR1 SGDLS and CDR2 YYNGEE. V dropped 4 bases and J dropped 2 bases, with 12 bases sitting between them. This CDR3 is built from 14 residues. CDR3 region: CASSPGISNYGYTF. In nucleotides, the CDR3 is TGTGCCAGCAGCCCCGGGATCAGCAACTATGGCTACACCTTC.

This clonotype has at least ten counts. V is TRBV6-2 or TRBV6-3 and J is TRBJ1-1; D is perhaps TRBD1 (5 bases). CDR3 length: 13 residues. From germline, CDR1 is MNHEY and CDR2 SVGEGT. V was clipped by 2 bases and J by 3 bases, with 7 bases between them. CDR3 sequence reads: CASSYGADTEAFF. The CDR3, as DNA: TGTGCCAGCAGTTACGGGGCGGACACTGAAGCTTTCTTT.

This clonotype was seen a handful of times. The rearrangement joins TRBV6-2 or TRBV6-3 to TRBJ1-1, with D uncertain. Trimming took off 5 bases at V and 0 bases at J, with 13 bases between the two ends. The germline CDR1 and CDR2 sequences are MNHEY and SVGEGT. The CDR3 length is 15 residues. The chain's CDR3 is CASSTVQELNTEAFF. As DNA, the CDR3 is TGTGCCAGCAGTACCGTTCAGGAACTGAACACTGAAGCTTTCTTT.

This clonotype was recorded many times. This chain joins TRBV7-2 and TRBJ2-3, with 7 bases aligning to TRBD2. The ends lost 3 bases at V and 0 bases at J; junction bases unmatched: 6. Germline V gene data show CDR1 as SGHTA and CDR2 as FQGNSA. This CDR3 contains 16 residues. The CDR3 spells CASSFPASGSTDTQYF. CDR3 in DNA: TGTGCCAGCAGCTTCCCCGCTAGCGGTAGCACAGATACGCAGTATTTT.

A few counts support this clonotype. The chain couples TRBV6-6 to TRBJ1-2, with 9 nucleotides matching TRBD1. V lost 6 bases to trimming and J lost 6 bases; unmatched junction nucleotides: 14. CDR1 and CDR2 (germline): MNHNY, SVGAGI (reference sequence). The CDR3 totals 16 residues. In DNA form, the CDR3 reads TGTGCCAGCAGAGCCCCGGGACAGGGAAGGTTCGATGGCTACACCTTC. It encodes CASRAPGQGRFDGYTF.

This clonotype has ten or more counts. This chain connects TRBV20-1 to TRBJ2-5, with TRBD1 as a possible D gene (5 bases). The V end lost 0 bases, the J end lost 3 bases, and 26 bases lay between the germline ends. This CDR3 has 19 amino acids. Germline assignment: CDR1 DFQATT and CDR2 SNEGSKA (reference sequence). The CDR3 spells CSARDQGSEGRLQKETQYF. CDR3 nucleotides: TGCAGTGCTAGAGATCAGGGATCAGAAGGAAGGCTCCAAAAAGAGACCCAGTACTTC.

The chain is built from TRBV6-5 and TRBJ2-1; unclear D gene. Germline V lookup: CDR1 MNHEY, CDR2 SVGAGI. CDR3 length: 14 residues. The germline V and J ends were trimmed by 6 bases and 6 bases, with 15 bases remaining between them. The CDR3 region has the DNA TGTGCCAGCAGCCCGGTCGGTCAGACCAATGAGCAGTTCTTC. Encoded protein: CASSPVGQTNEQFF.

This clonotype has just a few counts. This chain joins TRBV7-2 and TRBJ2-3; 9 positions agree with TRBD2. This CDR3 spans 16 amino acids. V shed 4 bases and J 3 bases; nucleotides not matched to a gene: 8. CDR1 is SGHTA and CDR2 is FQGNSA in the germline V gene. In nucleotides, the CDR3 is TGTGCCAGCAGCTCCCCAAGGACTAGCGTGACAGATACGCAGTATTTT. Its translation: CASSSPRTSVTDTQYF.

The chain has TRBV29-1 and TRBJ1-1, with D uncertain. Germline CDR1 SQVTM, CDR2 ANQGSEA. Trimming took off 4 bases at V and 10 bases at J, with 13 bases between the two ends. The CDR3 extends over 11 amino acids. CDR3 loop: CSVGAGLAAFF. CDR3 nucleotide sequence: TGCAGCGTTGGAGCCGGGTTAGCAGCTTTCTTT.